This T cell receptor beta chain was found in a study of shared clonotypes between healthy human individuals. Study-wide findings and caveats: A generally larger estimated richness was seen in naive subsets than in memory subsets. Some clonotypes were shared by all four sorted-subset donors, while others were not shared. The non-shared ones had lower generation probabilities than the shared ones.

Germline V lookup: CDR1 SNHLY, CDR2 FYNNEI. The V end was cut by 3 bases, the J end by 6 bases, with 18 bases between. The CDR3 loop spans 15 amino acids. Deep-level running was used for the assay. Clones were read by immunoSEQ multiplex PCR, and TCRdb kept only the in-frame ones, dropping some. Found here are about 2.1 million clones, just under 95% of them singletons; the top ten hold under 2%. As regards this clone: Its antigen remains unknown.

Terminally differentiated effector memory CD45RA+ cells were excluded by CCR7 positive selection of CD45RO-negative cells. The study drew its donors from healthy HIV-negative adults without recent acute infections or vaccinations. The sequence was collected from a young man in good health. Some clones in this sample may be carry-over from other donors' samples. This chain joins TRBV2 and TRBJ2-7; tentative D call: TRBD2 (6 bases). The sequencing sample was made of naive CD8+ T cells from PBMCs. This CDR3 reads CASSDRMEGRVEQYF. The CDR3 DNA reads as TGTGCCAGCAGTGATAGGATGGAGGGGAGAGTCGAGCAGTACTTC.